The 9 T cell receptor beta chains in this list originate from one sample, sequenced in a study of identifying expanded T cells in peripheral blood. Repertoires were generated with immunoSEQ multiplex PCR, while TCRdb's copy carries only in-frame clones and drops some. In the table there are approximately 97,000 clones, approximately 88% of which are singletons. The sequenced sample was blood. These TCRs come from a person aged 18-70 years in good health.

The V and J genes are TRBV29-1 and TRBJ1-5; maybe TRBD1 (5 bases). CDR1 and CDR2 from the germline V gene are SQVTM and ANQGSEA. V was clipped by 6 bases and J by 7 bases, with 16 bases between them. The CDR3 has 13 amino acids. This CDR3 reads CSVGKGVGQPQHF. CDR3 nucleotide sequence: TGCAGCGTGGGAAAAGGGGTTGGGCAGCCCCAGCATTTT. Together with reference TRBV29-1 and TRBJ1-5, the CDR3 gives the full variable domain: SAVISQKPSRDICQRGTSLTIQCQVDSQVTMMFWYRQQPGQSLTLIATANQGSEATYESGFVIDKFPISRPNLTFSTLTVSNMSPEDSSIYLCSVGKGVGQPQHFGDGTRLSIL.

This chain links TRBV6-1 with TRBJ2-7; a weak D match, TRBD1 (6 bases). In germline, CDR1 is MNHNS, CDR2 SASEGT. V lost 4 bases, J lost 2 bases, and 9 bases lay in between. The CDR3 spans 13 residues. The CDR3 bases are TGTGCCAGCAGTGTCCGGACAGCCTACGAGCAGTACTTC. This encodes CASSVRTAYEQYF.

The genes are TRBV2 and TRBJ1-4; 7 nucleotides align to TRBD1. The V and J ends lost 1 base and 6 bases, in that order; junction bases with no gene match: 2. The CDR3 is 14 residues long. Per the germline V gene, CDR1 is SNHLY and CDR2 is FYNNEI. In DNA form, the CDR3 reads TGTGCCAGCAGTGAAGGGCAGGGGGATGAAAAACTGTTTTTT. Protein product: CASSEGQGDEKLFF.

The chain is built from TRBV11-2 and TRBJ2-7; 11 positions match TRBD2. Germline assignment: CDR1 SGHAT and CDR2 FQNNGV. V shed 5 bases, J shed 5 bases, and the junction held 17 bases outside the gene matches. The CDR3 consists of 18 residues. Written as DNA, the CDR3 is TGTGCCAGCAGCCGGGAGAGAGGTAGCGGGAGGGCCGGTGACGAGCAGTACTTC. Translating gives CASSRERGSGRAGDEQYF.

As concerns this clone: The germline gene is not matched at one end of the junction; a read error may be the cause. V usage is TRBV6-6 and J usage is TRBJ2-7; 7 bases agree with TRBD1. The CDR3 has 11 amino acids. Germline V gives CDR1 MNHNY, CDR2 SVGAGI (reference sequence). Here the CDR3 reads CAISYRGEQYF. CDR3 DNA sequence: TGTGCCATCAGTTACAGGGGCGAGCAGTACTTC.

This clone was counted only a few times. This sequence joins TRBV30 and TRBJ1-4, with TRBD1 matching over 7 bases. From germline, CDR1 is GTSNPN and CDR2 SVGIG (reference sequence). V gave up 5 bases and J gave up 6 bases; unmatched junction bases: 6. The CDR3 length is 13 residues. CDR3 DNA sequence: TGTGCCTGGGCGACAGGGACTTATGAAAAACTGTTTTTT. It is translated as CAWATGTYEKLFF.

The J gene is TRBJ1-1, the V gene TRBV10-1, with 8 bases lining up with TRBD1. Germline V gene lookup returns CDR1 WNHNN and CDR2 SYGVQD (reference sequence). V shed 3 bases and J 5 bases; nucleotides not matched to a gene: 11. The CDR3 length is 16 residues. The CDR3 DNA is TGCGCCAGCAGTGAAGTCAGGGGGCGCGGATTAACTGAAGCTTTCTTT. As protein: CASSEVRGRGLTEAFF.

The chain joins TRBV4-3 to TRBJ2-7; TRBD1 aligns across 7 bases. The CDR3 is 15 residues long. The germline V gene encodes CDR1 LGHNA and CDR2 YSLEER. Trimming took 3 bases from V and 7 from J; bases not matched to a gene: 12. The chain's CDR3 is CASSHLHRQGAEQYF. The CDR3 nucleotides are TGCGCCAGCAGCCACCTCCACCGACAGGGTGCGGAGCAGTACTTC.

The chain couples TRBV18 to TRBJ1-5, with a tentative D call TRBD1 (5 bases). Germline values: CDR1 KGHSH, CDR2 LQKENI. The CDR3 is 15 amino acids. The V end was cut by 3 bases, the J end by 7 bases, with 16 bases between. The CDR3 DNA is TGTGCCAGCTCACCGGGGCAGGGCGGGCACCAGCCCCAGCATTTT. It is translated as CASSPGQGGHQPQHF. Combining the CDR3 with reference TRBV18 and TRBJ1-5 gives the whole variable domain NAGVMQNPRHLVRRRGQEARLRCSPMKGHSHVYWYRQLPEEGLKFMVYLQKENIIDESGMPKERFSAEFPKEGPSILRIQQVVRGDSAAYFCASSPGQGGHQPQHFGDGTRLSIL.